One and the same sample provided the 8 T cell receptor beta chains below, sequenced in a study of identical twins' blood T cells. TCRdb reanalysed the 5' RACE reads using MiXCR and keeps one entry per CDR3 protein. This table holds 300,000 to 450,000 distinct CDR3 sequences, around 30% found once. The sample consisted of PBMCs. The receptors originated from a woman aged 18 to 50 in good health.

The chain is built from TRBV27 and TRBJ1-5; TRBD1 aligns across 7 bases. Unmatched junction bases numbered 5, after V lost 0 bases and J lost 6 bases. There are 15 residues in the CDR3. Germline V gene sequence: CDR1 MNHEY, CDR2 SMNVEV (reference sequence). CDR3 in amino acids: CASSLSGKGAQPQHF. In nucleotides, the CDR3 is TGTGCCAGCAGTTTATCGGGGAAGGGGGCTCAGCCCCAGCATTTT.

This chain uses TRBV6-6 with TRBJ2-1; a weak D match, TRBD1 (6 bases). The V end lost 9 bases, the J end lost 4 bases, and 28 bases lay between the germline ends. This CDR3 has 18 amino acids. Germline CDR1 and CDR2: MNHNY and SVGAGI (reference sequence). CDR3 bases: TGTGCCAGTTCACGATCGCCAGGACAGCGCTGGGTGTACAATGAGCAGTTCTTC. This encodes CASSRSPGQRWVYNEQFF.

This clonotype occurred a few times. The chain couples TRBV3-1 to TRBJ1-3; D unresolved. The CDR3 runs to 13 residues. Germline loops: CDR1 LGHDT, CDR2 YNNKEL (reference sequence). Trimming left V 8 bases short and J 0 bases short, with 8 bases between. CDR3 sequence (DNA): TGTGCCAGCCAGCAGGCCTCTGGAAACACCATATATTTT. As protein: CASQQASGNTIYF. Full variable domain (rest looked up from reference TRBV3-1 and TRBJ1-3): DTAVSQTPKYLVTQMGNDKSIKCEQNLGHDTMYWYKQDSKKFLKIMFSYNNKELIINETVPNRFSPKSPDKAHLNLHINSLELGDSAVYFCASQQASGNTIYFGEGSWLTVV.

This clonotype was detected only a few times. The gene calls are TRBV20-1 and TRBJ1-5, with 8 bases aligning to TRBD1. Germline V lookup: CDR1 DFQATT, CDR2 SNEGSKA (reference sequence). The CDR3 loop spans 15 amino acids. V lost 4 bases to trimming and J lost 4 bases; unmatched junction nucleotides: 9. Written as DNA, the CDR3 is TGCAGTGCTATAAGGGGGACAGGACGGAATCAGCCCCAGCATTTT. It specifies CSAIRGTGRNQPQHF.

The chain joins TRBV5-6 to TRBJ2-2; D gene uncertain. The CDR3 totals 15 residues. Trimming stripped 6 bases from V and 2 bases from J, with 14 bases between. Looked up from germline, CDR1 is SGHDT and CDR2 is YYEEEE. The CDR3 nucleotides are TGTGCCAGCACCCTGGGGAACAGAAACACCGGGGAGCTGTTTTTT. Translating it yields CASTLGNRNTGELFF.

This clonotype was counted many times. The CDR3 DNA is TGTGCCAGCAGTTACTCTCTGAGGAACAATGAGCAGTTCTTC. Residues: CASSYSLRNNEQFF. The V call is TRBV6-6, the J call TRBJ2-1; D gene uncertain. The V end was cut by 0 bases, the J end by 5 bases, with 8 bases between. The germline gives CDR1 MNHNY, CDR2 SVGAGI (reference sequence). The CDR3 contains 14 residues.

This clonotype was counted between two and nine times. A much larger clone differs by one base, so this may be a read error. This CDR3 is CASSDGAGEHNEQFF. CDR3 coding DNA: TGTGCCAGCAGTGACGGGGCAGGGGAACACAATGAGCAGTTCTTC. The genes are TRBV6-4 and TRBJ2-1, with TRBD1 as a possible D gene (6 bases). V lost 2 bases to trimming and J lost 5 bases, with 13 bases between them. The CDR3 has 15 residues. Germline V gives CDR1 MRHNA, CDR2 SNTAGT.

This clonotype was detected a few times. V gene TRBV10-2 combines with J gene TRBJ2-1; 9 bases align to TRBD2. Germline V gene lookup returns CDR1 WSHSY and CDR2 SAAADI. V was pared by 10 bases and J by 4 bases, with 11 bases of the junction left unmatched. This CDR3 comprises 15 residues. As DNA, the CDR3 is TGCGCCACAACCAACCGACTAGCGGCTTACAATGAGCAGTTCTTC. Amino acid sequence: CATTNRLAAYNEQFF.